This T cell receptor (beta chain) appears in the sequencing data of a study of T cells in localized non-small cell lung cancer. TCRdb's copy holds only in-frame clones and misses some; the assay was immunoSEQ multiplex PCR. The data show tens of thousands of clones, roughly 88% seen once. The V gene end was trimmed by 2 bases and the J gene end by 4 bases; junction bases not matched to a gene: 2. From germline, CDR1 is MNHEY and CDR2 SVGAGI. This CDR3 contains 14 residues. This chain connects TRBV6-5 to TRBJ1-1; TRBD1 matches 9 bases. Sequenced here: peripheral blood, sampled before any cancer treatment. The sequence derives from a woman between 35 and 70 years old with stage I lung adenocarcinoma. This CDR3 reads CASSYRTGVTEAFF. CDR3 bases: TGTGCCAGCAGTTACCGGACAGGGGTCACTGAAGCTTTCTTT.